The 20 T cell receptor beta chains below come from one sample, sequenced in a study of CD8 T cells in ankylosing spondylitis. TCRdb ran MiXCR on the 5' RACE reads and lists one entry per CDR3 protein. Seen here are around 770,000 distinct CDR3 sequences, about 12% observed once, and the top ten hold approximately 0.5%. Study-wide findings and caveats: For ankylosing spondylitis blood, a TCR beta motif of seven to nine highly homologous variants appeared characteristic.

What these receptors recognize is not known. The sample consisted of blood, either unsorted or a sorted T cell fraction (not recorded which). These TCRs come from a male donor with ankylosing spondylitis.

This clonotype was counted ten times or more. This sequence joins TRBV4-3 and TRBJ1-3; no firm D call. V gave up 1 base and J gave up 0 bases, with 7 bases separating them. Per germline, CDR1 LGHNA and CDR2 YSLEER. This CDR3 has 15 residues. CDR3: CASSQVQNSGNTIYF. CDR3 coding DNA: TGCGCCAGCAGCCAAGTCCAGAACTCTGGAAACACCATATATTTT.

The chain couples TRBV5-1 to TRBJ2-2; 13 bases map to TRBD2. CDR1 and CDR2 (germline): SGHRS, YFSETQ. The trim removed 5 bases at V and 5 bases at J, leaving 6 bases unmatched. The CDR3 extends over 16 amino acids. The CDR3 nucleotides read TGCGCCAGCAGTTCTATGACTAGCGGGAGGACCGGGGAGCTGTTTTTT. Translation: CASSSMTSGRTGELFF.

The chain uses TRBV3-1 and TRBJ2-1, with D perhaps TRBD1 or TRBD2 (5 bases each). The CDR3 has 15 amino acids. Trimming pared 4 bases from V and 8 bases from J, leaving 18 bases between. The germline V gene encodes CDR1 LGHDT and CDR2 YNNKEL (reference sequence). This chain's CDR3 is CASSPFGTDGHEQFF. The CDR3 nucleotides read TGTGCCAGCAGCCCTTTCGGGACCGACGGTCATGAGCAGTTCTTC.

This clonotype was counted many times. The chain is built from TRBV29-1 and TRBJ2-3; perhaps TRBD2 as D (6 bases). Germline CDR1 SQVTM, CDR2 ANQGSEA. V gave up 1 base and J gave up 2 bases, with 10 bases separating them. This CDR3 comprises 14 residues. This CDR3 reads CSVEVAGLTDTQYF. The DNA for the CDR3 is TGCAGCGTTGAAGTCGCGGGACTCACAGATACGCAGTATTTT.

The rearrangement links TRBV4-2 to TRBJ2-3; D ambiguous. The germline gives CDR1 LGHNA, CDR2 YNFKEQ. Trimming cost V 1 base and J 1 base, with 9 bases left between them. This CDR3 has 15 amino acids. The CDR3 reads CASSQVHGGTDTQYF. The CDR3 coding sequence is TGTGCCAGCAGCCAAGTACACGGTGGCACAGATACGCAGTATTTT.

This clonotype was counted at least ten times. The V and J genes are TRBV11-1 and TRBJ2-1; 9 bases match TRBD2. V trimming: 2 bases; J trimming: 5 bases; junction bases outside the gene matches: 1. CDR3 length: 14 residues. Germline CDR1 SGHAT, CDR2 FQDESV (reference sequence). The CDR3 region is CASSLRLADNEQFF. In DNA form, the CDR3 reads TGTGCCAGCAGCTTAAGACTAGCGGACAATGAGCAGTTCTTC.

This clonotype was picked up a small number of times. The rearrangement links TRBV7-9 to TRBJ2-5; no firm D call. Germline loops: CDR1 SEHNR, CDR2 FQNEAQ (reference sequence). CDR3 size: 10 residues. Trimming stripped 5 bases from V and 6 bases from J, with 4 bases between. Written as DNA, the CDR3 is TGTGCCAGCAGCGAGAAGACCCAGTACTTC. It yields the protein CASSEKTQYF.

The chain is built from TRBV5-1 and TRBJ2-1; no clear D gene. The CDR3 extends over 13 amino acids. Trimming left V 1 base short and J 6 bases short, with 8 bases between. Germline values: CDR1 SGHRS, CDR2 YFSETQ. CDR3 in amino acids: CASSLTALNEQFF. The CDR3 nucleotides are TGCGCCAGCAGCTTGACGGCCCTCAATGAGCAGTTCTTC.

The sample holds a few counts of this clonotype. The chain's CDR3 is CASTPELYGYTF. The DNA of the CDR3 is TGTGCCAGCACCCCGGAGTTATATGGCTACACCTTC. This sequence joins TRBV12-3 or TRBV12-4 and TRBJ1-2; D is undetermined. The CDR3 length is 12 residues. V lost 7 bases, J lost 5 bases, and 11 bases lay in between.

The J gene is TRBJ1-2, the V gene TRBV20-1, with TRBD1 matching over 8 bases. Looked up from germline, CDR1 is DFQATT and CDR2 is SNEGSKA (reference sequence). The CDR3 loop spans 13 amino acids. V dropped 6 bases and J dropped 6; count of bases not matched to a gene: 9. The CDR3 DNA is TGCAGTGCAAGATCACAACAGGGGGATGGCTACACCTTC. Encoded protein: CSARSQQGDGYTF.

This chain uses TRBV4-2 with TRBJ1-2; tentatively, D is TRBD1 (5 bases). There are 16 residues in the CDR3. The V gene's germline CDR1 is LGHNA and CDR2 YNFKEQ. Trimming pared 0 bases from V and 1 base from J, leaving 12 bases between. The chain's CDR3 is CASSQEYRDGNYGYTF. CDR3 DNA: TGTGCCAGCAGCCAAGAGTATCGGGACGGTAACTATGGCTACACCTTC.

This clonotype was observed a few times. This chain uses TRBV5-4 with TRBJ2-7; 9 bases agree with TRBD1. From germline, CDR1 is SGHNT and CDR2 YYREEE (reference sequence). The CDR3 runs 13 residues. The J segment lost 9 bases and the V segment lost 2 bases, leaving 6 bases of the junction unmatched. In nucleotides, the CDR3 is TGTGCCAGCAGCTTAAGGGACAGGGTCCCGCAGTACTTC. Its protein is CASSLRDRVPQYF.

This chain uses TRBV21-1 with TRBJ2-7. TRBV21-1 has pseudogene status. The CDR3 totals 14 residues. CDR3 DNA: TGTGCCAGCGGTGGGTGGGAACTTACCTACGAGCAGTACTTC. This encodes CASGGWELTYEQYF.

The chain couples TRBV7-9 to TRBJ2-4; possible D gene TRBD1, 6 bases. Trimming removed 4 bases at V and 0 bases at J, with 13 bases between. This CDR3 comprises 16 residues. Germline lookup yields CDR1 SEHNR and CDR2 FQNEAQ (reference sequence). CDR3 sequence reads: CASSSLGHLAKNIQYF. The CDR3 DNA is TGTGCCAGCAGCTCCCTGGGACACTTAGCCAAAAACATTCAGTACTTC.

The chain carries TRBV28 and TRBJ1-1; no reliable D call. V was clipped by 4 bases and J by 3 bases, with 15 bases between them. The V gene's germline CDR1 is MDHEN and CDR2 SYDVKM. CDR3 size: 15 residues. The CDR3 is CASSYITARYTEAFF. CDR3 DNA sequence: TGTGCCAGCAGTTATATCACAGCTAGGTACACTGAAGCTTTCTTT.

This sequence joins TRBV7-9 and TRBJ1-2, with D uncertain. Trimming took 5 bases from V and 9 from J, leaving 13 bases between them. The CDR3 covers 12 residues. The germline V gene has CDR1 SEHNR and CDR2 FQNEAQ (reference sequence). CDR3 sequence (DNA): TGTGCCAGCAGCAATGGGCCGAACAGCTACACCTTC. It is translated as CASSNGPNSYTF. The variable domain in full, completed from reference TRBV7-9 and TRBJ1-2, reads DTGVSQNPRHKITKRGQNVTFRCDPISEHNRLYWYRQTLGQGPEFLTYFQNEAQLEKSRLLSDRFSAERPKGSFSTLEIQRTEQGDSAMYLCASSNGPNSYTFGSGTRLTVV.

This chain links TRBV4-3 with TRBJ2-1, with D possibly being TRBD2 (6 bases). V lost 0 bases and J 2 bases, leaving 11 bases between the germline ends. There are 16 residues in the CDR3. Germline loops: CDR1 LGHNA, CDR2 YSLEER. CDR3 nucleotides: TGCGCCAGCAGCCAAGAAAATGGACTAACCTACAATGAGCAGTTCTTC. Its translation is CASSQENGLTYNEQFF.

This chain uses TRBV6-5 with TRBJ2-5; tentatively, D is TRBD2 (6 bases). V was trimmed by 0 bases and J by 7 bases, leaving 12 bases between them. The germline V gene has CDR1 MNHEY and CDR2 SVGAGI. The CDR3 length is 14 residues. The CDR3 nucleotides read TGTGCCAGCAGTTACTCGACCAGGAGGGGGACCCAGTACTTC. It codes for CASSYSTRRGTQYF.

This clonotype was seen only a few times. This chain connects TRBV6-2 or TRBV6-3 to TRBJ1-1, with D possibly being TRBD1 (6 bases). The germline V and J ends were trimmed by 0 bases and 0 bases, with 11 bases remaining between them. The length of the CDR3 is 16 residues. Germline CDR1 MNHEY, CDR2 SVGEGT. The CDR3 protein is CASSYSIGGLNTEAFF. The CDR3 DNA reads TGTGCCAGCAGTTACTCGATCGGGGGGCTGAACACTGAAGCTTTCTTT.

This clonotype was observed many times. The V gene is TRBV27, the J gene TRBJ1-5, with D unclear. The CDR3 sequence is 15 residues long. V was pared by 5 bases and J by 7 bases, with 18 bases between. CDR1 is MNHEY, CDR2 SMNVEV, per germline (reference sequence). The CDR3 DNA reads TGTGCCAGCAGTGACCTCGAAGGGCGCGGACAGCCCCAGCATTTT. It specifies CASSDLEGRGQPQHF.